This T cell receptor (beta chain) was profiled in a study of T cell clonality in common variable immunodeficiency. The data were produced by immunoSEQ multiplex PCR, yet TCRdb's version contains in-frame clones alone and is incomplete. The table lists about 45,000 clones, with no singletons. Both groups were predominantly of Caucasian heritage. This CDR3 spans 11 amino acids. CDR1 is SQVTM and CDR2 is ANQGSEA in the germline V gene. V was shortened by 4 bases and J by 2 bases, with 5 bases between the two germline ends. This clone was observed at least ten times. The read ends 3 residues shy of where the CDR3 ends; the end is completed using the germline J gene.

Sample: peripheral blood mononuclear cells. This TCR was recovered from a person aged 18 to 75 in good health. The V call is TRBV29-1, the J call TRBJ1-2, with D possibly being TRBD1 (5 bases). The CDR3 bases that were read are TGCAGCGTTGCAGGGAACTATGGC. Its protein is CSVAGNYG. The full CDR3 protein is CSVAGNYGYTF.